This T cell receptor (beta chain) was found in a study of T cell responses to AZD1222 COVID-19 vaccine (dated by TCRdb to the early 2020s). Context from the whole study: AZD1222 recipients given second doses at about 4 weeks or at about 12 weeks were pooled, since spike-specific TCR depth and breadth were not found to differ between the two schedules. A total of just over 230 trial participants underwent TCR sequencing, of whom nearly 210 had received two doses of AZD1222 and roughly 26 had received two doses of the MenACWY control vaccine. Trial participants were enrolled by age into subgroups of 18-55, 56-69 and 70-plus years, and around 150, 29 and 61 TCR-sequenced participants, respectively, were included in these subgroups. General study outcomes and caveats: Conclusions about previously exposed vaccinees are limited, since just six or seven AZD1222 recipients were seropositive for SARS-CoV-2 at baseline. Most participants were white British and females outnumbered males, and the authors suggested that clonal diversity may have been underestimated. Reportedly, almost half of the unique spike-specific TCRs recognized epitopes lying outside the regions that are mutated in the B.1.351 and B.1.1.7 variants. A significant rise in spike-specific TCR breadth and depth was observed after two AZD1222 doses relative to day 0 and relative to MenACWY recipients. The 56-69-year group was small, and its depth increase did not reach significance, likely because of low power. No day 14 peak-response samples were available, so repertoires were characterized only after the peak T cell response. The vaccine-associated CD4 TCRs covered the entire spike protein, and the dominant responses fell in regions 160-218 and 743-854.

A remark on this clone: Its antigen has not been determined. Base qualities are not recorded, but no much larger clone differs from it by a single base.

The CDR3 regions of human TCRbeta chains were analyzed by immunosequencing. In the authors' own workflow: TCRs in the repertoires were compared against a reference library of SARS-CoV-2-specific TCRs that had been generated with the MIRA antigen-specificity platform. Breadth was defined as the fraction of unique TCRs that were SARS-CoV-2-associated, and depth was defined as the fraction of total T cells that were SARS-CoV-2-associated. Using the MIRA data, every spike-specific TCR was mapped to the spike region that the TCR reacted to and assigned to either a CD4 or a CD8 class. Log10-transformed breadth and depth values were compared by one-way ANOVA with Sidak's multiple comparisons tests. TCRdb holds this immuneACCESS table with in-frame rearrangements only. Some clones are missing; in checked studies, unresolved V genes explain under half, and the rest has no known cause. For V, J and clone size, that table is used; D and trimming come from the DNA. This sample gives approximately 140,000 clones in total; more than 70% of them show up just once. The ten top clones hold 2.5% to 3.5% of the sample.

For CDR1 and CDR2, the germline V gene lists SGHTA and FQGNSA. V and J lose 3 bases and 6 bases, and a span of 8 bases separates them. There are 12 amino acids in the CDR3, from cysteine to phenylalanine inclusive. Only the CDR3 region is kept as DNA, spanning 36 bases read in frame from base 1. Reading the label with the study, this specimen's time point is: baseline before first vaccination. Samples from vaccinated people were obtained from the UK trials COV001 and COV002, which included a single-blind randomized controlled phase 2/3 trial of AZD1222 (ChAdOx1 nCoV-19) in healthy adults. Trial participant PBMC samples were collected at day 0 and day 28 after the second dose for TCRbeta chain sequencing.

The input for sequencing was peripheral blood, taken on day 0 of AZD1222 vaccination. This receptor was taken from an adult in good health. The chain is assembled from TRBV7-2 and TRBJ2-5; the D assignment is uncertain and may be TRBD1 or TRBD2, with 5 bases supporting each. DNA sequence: TGTGCCAGCAGCTTCCAGGGACAGACCCAGTACTTC. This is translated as CASSFQGQTQYF.